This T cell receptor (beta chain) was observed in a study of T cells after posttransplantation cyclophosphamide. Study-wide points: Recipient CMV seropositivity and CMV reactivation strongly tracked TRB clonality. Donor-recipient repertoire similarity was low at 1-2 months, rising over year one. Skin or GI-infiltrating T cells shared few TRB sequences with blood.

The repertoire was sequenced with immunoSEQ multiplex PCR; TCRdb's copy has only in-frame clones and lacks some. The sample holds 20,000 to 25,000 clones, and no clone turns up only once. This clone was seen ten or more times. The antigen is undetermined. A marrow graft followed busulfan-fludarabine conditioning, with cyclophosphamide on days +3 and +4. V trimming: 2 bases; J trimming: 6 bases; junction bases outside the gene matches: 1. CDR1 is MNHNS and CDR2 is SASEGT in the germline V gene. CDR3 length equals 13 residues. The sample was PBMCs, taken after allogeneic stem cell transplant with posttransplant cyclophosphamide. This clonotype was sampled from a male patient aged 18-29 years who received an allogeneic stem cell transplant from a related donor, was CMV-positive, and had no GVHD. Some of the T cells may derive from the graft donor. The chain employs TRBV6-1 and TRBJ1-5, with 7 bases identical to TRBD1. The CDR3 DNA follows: TGTGCCAGCAGTGAAAGACAGGGTCAGCCCCAGCATTTT. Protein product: CASSERQGQPQHF.